Listed below are T cell receptor beta chains from one sample, sequenced in a study of molecular identifiers for immune sequencing clone quantification. Each CDR3 protein is one row after TCRdb ran MiXCR on the PCR reads. The data hold about 320,000 distinct CDR3 sequences, with about a quarter observed a single time. Material for sequencing was naive CD8+ T cells from blood, with Jurkat cell RNA spiked in. Receptors were obtained from a human donor in good health. Some libraries in this study had Jurkat cell RNA spiked in. Both conserved end residues are trimmed from each CDR3.

len,j_gene,v_gene,CDR3aa
17,TRBJ2-3,TRBV13,ASSSTLAGGEKSTDTQY
14,TRBJ2-7,TRBV27,ASSPSWGDYHYEQY
12,TRBJ1-5,TRBV25-1,ASSPGILDQPQH
13,TRBJ2-2,TRBV24-1,ATSDRRDRPGELF
13,TRBJ2-7,TRBV4-3,ASSEALTGSYERY
11,TRBJ2-4,TRBV12-3/TRBV12-4,ASSDLAKTIQY
11,TRBJ2-2,TRBV20-1,SARLRITGELF
13,TRBJ1-2,TRBV7-6,ASSSTSQGGYGYT
12,TRBJ2-7,TRBV7-9,ASSLEGFAYEQY
13,TRBJ2-3,TRBV7-9,ASSQGTRATDTQY
13,TRBJ2-2,TRBV6-5,ASSYRDYNTGELF
12,TRBJ2-7,TRBV13,ASSPTGTSREQY
16,TRBJ2-1,TRBV2,ASRAGTSGGFSGNEQF
14,TRBJ1-5,TRBV24-1,ATSADGPSGNQPQH
16,TRBJ2-5,TRBV4-1,ASSPIPLAGGPQAPQY
13,TRBJ2-5,TRBV12-3/TRBV12-4,ASSLVEWAQETQY
14,TRBJ2-3,TRBV12-3/TRBV12-4,ASSLGLGSGTDTQY
14,TRBJ1-4,TRBV5-8,ASSLVYQGGKEKLF
13,TRBJ2-3,TRBV13,ASSAYRGGTDTQY
11,TRBJ2-7,TRBV7-9,ASSPGTQAEQY
13,TRBJ1-5,TRBV6-2/TRBV6-3,ASSSTGRLNQPQH
14,TRBJ1-6,TRBV7-9,ASSAAYGQADSPLH
14,TRBJ2-3,TRBV7-2,ASSSRGDRAPDTQY
15,TRBJ1-5,TRBV2,ASSEDFGRGLAQPQH